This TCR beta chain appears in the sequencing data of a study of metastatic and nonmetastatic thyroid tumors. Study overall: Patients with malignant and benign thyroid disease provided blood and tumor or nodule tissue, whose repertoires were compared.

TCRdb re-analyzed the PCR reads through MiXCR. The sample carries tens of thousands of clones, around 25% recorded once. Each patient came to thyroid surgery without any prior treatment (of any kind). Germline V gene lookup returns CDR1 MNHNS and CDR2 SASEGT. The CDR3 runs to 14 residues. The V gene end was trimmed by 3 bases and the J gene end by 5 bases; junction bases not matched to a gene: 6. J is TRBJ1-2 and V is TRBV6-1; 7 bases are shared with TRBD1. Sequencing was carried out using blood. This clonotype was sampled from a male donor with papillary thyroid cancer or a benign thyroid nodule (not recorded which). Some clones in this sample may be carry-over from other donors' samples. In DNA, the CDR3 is TGTGCCAGCAGTGATCAAGGGGGCGCGTATGGCTACACCTTC. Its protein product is CASSDQGGAYGYTF.